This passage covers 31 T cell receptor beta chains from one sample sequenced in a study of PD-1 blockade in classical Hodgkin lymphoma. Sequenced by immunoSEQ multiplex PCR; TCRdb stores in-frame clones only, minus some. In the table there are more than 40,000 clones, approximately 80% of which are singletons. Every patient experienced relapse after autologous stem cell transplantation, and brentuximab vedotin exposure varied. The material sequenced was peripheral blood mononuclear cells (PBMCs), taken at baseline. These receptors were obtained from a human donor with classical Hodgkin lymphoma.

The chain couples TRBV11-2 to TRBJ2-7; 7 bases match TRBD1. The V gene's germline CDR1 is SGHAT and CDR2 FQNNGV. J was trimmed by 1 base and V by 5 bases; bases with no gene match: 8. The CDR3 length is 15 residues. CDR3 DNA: TGTGCCAGCAGCCCAAAGGCACAGGGGTCCTACGAGCAGTACTTC. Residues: CASSPKAQGSYEQYF.

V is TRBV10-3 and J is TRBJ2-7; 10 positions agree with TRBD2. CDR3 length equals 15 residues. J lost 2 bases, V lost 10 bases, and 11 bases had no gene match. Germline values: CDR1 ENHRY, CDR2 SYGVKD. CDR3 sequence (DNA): TGTGCCAGCAGATTACTAGCGGGAATTGCCTACGAGCAGTACTTC. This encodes CASRLLAGIAYEQYF.

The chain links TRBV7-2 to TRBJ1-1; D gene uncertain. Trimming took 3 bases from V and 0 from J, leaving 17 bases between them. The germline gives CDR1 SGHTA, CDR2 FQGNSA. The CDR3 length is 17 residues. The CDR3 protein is CASSLGRRAYLNTEAFF. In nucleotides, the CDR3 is TGTGCCAGCAGCTTGGGCAGGCGGGCTTACCTGAACACTGAAGCTTTCTTT.

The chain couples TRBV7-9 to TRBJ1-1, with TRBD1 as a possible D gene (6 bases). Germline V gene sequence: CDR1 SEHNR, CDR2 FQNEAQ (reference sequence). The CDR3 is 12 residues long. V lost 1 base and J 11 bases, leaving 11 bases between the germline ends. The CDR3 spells CASSLVPGEAFF. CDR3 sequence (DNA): TGTGCCAGCAGCTTAGTTCCAGGGGAGGCTTTCTTT.

The CDR3 reads CASSYAAGQKKQFF. The CDR3 DNA reads as TGTGCCAGCAGTTACGCCGCCGGACAGAAGAAGCAGTTCTTC. The chain uses TRBV6-5 and TRBJ2-1, with D maybe TRBD1 (6 bases). The CDR3 sequence is 14 residues long. Germline CDR1 reads MNHEY; CDR2 reads SVGAGI. The V and J ends lost 2 bases and 11 bases respectively, with 16 bases between them.

The CDR3 bases are TGTGCCAGCAGCCTCGGGCCATCTCTAAACTACGAGCAGTACTTC. This sequence encodes CASSLGPSLNYEQYF. The chain combines TRBV5-6 with TRBJ2-7; D is undetermined. Germline loops: CDR1 SGHDT, CDR2 YYEEEE. The V end was cut by 4 bases, the J end by 3 bases, with 17 bases between. The CDR3 covers 15 residues.

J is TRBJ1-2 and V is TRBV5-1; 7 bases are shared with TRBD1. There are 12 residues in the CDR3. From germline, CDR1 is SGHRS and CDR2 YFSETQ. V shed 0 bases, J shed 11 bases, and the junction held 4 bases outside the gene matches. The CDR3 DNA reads TGCGCCAGCAGCTTGGGACAGGGAAAGTACACCTTC. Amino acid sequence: CASSLGQGKYTF. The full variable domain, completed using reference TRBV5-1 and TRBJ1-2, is KAGVTQTPRYLIKTRGQQVTLSCSPISGHRSVSWYQQTPGQGLQFLFEYFSETQRNKGNFPGRFSGRQFSNSRSEMNVSTLELGDSALYLCASSLGQGKYTFGSGTRLTVV.

CDR3 sequence (DNA): TGTGCCAGCAGTTTCGGGCTAGCGGGAACCAGCTCCTACGAGCAGTACTTC. Translating gives CASSFGLAGTSSYEQYF. This chain links TRBV27 with TRBJ2-7; 9 bases match TRBD2. The junction had 9 bases not matched to a gene; V was cut back by 3 bases and J by 0 bases. The CDR3 is 17 residues long. Germline lookup yields CDR1 MNHEY and CDR2 SMNVEV (reference sequence).

The CDR3: CASSKTGGQGNNEQFF. The CDR3 DNA follows: TGTGCCAGCAGCAAAACGGGCGGACAGGGGAACAATGAGCAGTTCTTC. The chain recombines TRBV28 with TRBJ2-1, with TRBD1 identical over 9 bases. This CDR3 has 16 amino acids. After removal of 6 bases from V and 5 bases from J, the junction contained 11 bases not matched to a gene. From germline, CDR1 is MDHEN and CDR2 SYDVKM.

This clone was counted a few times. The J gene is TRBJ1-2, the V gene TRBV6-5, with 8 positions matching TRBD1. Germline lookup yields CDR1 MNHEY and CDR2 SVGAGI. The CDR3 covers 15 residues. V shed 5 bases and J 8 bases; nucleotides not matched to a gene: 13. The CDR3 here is CASSGARSGGLGYTF. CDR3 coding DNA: TGTGCCAGCAGTGGGGCCCGTTCAGGGGGCTTGGGCTACACCTTC.

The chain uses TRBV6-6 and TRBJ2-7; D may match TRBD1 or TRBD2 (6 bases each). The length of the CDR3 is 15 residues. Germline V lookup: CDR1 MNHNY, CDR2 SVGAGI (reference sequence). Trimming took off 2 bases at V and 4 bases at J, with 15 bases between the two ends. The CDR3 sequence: CASSYPGAMGYEQYF. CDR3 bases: TGTGCCAGCAGTTACCCGGGGGCTATGGGTTACGAGCAGTACTTC.

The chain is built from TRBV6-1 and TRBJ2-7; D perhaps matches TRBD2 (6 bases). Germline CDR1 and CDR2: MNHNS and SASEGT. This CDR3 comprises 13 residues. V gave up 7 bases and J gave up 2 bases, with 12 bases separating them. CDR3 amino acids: CASMGGGTYEQYF. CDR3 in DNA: TGTGCCAGCATGGGGGGAGGTACCTACGAGCAGTACTTC.

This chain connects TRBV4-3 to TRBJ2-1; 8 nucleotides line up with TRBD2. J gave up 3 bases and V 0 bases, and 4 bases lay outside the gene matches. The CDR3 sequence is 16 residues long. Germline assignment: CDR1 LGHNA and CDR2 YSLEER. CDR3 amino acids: CASSQDLAGNYNEQFF. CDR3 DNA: TGCGCCAGCAGCCAAGATCTAGCGGGTAACTACAATGAGCAGTTCTTC.

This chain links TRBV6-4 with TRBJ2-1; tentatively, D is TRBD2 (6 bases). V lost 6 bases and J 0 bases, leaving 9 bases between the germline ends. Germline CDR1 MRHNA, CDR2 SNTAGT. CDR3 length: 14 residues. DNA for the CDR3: TGTGCCAGCAGGCCAGCGGGCTCCTACAATGAGCAGTTCTTC. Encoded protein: CASRPAGSYNEQFF.

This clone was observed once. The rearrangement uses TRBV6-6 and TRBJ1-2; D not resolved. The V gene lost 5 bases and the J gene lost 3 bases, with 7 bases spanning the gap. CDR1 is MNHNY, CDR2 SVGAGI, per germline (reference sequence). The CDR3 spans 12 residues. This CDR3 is CASSMLDYGYTF. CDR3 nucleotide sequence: TGTGCCAGCAGTATGCTGGACTATGGCTACACCTTC.

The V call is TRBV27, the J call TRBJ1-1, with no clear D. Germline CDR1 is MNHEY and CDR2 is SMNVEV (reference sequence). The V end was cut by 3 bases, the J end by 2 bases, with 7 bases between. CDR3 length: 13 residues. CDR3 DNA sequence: TGTGCCAGCAGTTTTTGGGGTAACACTGAAGCTTTCTTT. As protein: CASSFWGNTEAFF.

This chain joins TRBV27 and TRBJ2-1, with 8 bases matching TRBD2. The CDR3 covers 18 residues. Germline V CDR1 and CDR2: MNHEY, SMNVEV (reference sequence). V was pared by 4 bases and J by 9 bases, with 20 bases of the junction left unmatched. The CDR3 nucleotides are TGTGCCAGCAGTTCCTACCCAGGGACTAGTGATATTTACGGTGAGCAGTTCTTC. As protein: CASSSYPGTSDIYGEQFF.

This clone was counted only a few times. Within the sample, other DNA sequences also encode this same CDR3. The CDR3 DNA reads TGTGCCAGCAGCTTAAAGGCTTACAACCCCTACGAGCAGTACTTC. Translating it yields CASSLKAYNPYEQYF. The V call is TRBV7-2, the J call TRBJ2-7; D ambiguous. This CDR3 spans 15 amino acids. Germline V CDR1 and CDR2: SGHTA, FQGNSA. Trimming pared 2 bases from V and 2 bases from J, leaving 13 bases between.

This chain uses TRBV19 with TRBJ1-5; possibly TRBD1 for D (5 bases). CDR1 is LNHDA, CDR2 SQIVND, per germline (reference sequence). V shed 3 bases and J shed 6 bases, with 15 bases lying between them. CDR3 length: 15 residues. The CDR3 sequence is CASSMGGGRGQPQHF. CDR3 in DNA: TGTGCCAGTAGTATGGGCGGCGGTAGGGGTCAGCCCCAGCATTTT.

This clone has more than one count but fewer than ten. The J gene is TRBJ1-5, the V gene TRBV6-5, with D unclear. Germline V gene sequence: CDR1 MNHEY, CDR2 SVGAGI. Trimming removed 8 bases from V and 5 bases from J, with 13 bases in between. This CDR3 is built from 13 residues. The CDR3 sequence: CASGKVSHQPQHF. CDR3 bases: TGTGCCAGCGGCAAAGTTAGTCATCAGCCCCAGCATTTT.

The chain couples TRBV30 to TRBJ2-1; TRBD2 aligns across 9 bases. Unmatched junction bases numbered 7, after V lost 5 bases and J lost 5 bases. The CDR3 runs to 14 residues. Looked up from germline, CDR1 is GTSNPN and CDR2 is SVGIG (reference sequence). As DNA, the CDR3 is TGTGCCTGGGCCCAGTCTAGCGGGAACAATGAGCAGTTCTTC. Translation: CAWAQSSGNNEQFF.

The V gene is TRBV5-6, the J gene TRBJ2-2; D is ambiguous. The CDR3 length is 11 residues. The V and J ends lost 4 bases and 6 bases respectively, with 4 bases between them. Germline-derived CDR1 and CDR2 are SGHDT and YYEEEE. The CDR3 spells CASSISGELFF. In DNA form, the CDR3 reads TGTGCCAGCAGCATTTCCGGGGAGCTGTTTTTT.

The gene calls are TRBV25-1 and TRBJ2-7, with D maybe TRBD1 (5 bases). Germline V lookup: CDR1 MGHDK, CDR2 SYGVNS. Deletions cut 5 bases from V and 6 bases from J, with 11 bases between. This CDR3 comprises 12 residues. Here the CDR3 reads CASSPRQREQYF. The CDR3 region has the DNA TGTGCCAGCAGTCCCCGACAGCGCGAGCAGTACTTC.

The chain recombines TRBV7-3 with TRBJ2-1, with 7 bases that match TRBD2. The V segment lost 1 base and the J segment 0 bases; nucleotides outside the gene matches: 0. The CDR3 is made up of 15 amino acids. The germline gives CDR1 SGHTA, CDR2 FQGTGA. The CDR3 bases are TGTGCCAGCAGCTTAAGCGGGAGCTCCTACAATGAGCAGTTCTTC. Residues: CASSLSGSSYNEQFF.

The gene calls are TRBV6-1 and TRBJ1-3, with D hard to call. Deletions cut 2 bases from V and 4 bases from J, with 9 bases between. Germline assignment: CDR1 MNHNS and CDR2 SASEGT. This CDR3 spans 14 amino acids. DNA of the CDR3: TGTGCCAGCAGTGAACAGGCAAGCGGAAACACCATATATTTT. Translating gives CASSEQASGNTIYF.

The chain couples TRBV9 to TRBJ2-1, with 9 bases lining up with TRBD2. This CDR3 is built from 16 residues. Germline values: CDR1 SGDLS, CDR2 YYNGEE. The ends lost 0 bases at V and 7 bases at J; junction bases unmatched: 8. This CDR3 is CASSVDRAGGRNEQFF. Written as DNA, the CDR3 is TGTGCCAGCAGCGTAGATCGAGCGGGAGGACGGAATGAGCAGTTCTTC.

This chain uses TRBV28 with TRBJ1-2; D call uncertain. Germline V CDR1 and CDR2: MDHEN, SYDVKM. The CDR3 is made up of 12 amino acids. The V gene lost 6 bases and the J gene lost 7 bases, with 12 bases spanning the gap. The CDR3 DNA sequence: TGTGCCAGCAGGTTACCAGGCTCTGGCTACACCTTC. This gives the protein CASRLPGSGYTF.

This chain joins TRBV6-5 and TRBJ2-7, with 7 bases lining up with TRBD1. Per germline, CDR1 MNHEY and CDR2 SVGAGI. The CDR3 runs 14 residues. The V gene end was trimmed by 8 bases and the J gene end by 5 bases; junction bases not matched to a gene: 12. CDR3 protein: CASQTGNLGDEQYF. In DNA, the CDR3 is TGTGCCAGCCAGACAGGGAATCTCGGGGACGAGCAGTACTTC.

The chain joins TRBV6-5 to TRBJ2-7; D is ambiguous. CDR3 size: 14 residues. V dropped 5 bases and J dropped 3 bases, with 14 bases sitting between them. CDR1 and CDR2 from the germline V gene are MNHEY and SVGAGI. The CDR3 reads CASSRTDTFYEQYF. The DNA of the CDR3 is TGTGCCAGCAGTCGGACCGACACCTTCTACGAGCAGTACTTC.

The CDR3 loop is CASSAQGARYGYTF. The CDR3 region has the DNA TGTGCCAGCAGTGCTCAGGGGGCGCGGTATGGCTACACCTTC. The rearrangement joins TRBV27 to TRBJ1-2, with 8 bases lining up with TRBD1. Trimming cost V 5 bases and J 5 bases; bases outside gene matches: 7. The CDR3 loop spans 14 amino acids. Germline values: CDR1 MNHEY, CDR2 SMNVEV (reference sequence).

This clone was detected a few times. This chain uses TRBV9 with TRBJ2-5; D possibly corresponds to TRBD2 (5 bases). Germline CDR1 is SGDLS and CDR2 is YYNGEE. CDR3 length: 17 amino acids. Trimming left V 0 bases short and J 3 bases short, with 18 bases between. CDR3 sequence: CASSVGLALRAEETQYF. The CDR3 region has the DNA TGTGCCAGCAGCGTAGGGCTAGCCCTCCGAGCGGAAGAGACCCAGTACTTC.